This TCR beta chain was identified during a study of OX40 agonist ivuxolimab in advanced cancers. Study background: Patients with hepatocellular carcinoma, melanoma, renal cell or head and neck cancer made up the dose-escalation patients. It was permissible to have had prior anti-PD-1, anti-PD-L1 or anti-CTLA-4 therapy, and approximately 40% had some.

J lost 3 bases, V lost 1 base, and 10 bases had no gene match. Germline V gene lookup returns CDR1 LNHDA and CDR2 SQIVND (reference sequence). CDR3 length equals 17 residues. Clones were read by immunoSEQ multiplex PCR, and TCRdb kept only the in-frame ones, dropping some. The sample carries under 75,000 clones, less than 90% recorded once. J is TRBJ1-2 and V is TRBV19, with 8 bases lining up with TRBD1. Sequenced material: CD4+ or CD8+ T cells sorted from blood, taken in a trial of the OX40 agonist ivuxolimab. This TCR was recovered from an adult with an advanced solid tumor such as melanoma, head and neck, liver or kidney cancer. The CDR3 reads CASSIAQGGFGYYGYTF. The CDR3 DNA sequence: TGTGCCAGTAGTATAGCACAGGGGGGTTTTGGGTACTATGGCTACACCTTC.